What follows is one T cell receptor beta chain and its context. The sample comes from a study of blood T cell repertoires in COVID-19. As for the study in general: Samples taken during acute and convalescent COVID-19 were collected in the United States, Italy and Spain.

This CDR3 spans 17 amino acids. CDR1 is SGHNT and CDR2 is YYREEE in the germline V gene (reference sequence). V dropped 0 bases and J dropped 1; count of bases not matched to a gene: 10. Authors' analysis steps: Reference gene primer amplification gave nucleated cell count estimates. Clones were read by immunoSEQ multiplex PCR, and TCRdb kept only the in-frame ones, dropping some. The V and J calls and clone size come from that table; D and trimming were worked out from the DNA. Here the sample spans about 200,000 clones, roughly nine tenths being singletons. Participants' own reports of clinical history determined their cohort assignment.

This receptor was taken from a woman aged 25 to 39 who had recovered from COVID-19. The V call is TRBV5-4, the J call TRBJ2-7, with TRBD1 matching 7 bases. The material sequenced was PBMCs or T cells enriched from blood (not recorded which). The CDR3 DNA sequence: TGTGCCAGCAGCTTGGGTTTTCAGGGACAGTCATCCTACGAGCAGTACTTC. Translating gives CASSLGFQGQSSYEQYF.